The sequence of this T cell receptor beta chain was determined in a study of blood T cells in healthy people across ages. The CDR3 has 13 amino acids. Trimming removed 5 bases at V and 3 bases at J, with 11 bases between. Germline assignment: CDR1 SEHNR and CDR2 FQNEAQ (reference sequence). Of note for this clonotype: Antigen: not known.

Then a second PCR, running about 6 to 12 cycles, was carried out with a sample-barcoded 5' primer and a J-beta primer mix. Each cDNA was tagged by a template-switch adaptor containing 12 random nucleotides. A single record per CDR3 protein comes from TCRdb applying MiXCR to the 5' RACE reads. The sample consists of about 940,000 distinct CDR3 sequences, under 50% of them appearing once. Study-wide findings and caveats: Naive CD4+ cell counts and diversity both ran higher in long-lived than in aged donors. A roughly linear fall in TCR beta diversity per million T cells was seen with increasing age.

The genes are TRBV7-9 and TRBJ2-7, with D possibly being TRBD2 (6 bases). This TCR was recovered from a man aged 30 to 45 in good health. Input material: blood. The CDR3 sequence: CASSAGTFYEQYF. As DNA, the CDR3 is TGTGCCAGCAGCGCCGGGACTTTCTACGAGCAGTACTTC.